Below are 25 T cell receptor beta chains sequenced from a single sample in a study of T-cell reconstitution after alpha-beta-depleted transplantation in children. TCRbeta library construction was performed incorporating unique molecular identifiers. TCRdb used MiXCR to reprocess the PCR reads, holding one entry per CDR3 protein. This table holds 500,000 or so distinct CDR3 sequences, 32% found once. The sample consisted of PBMCs from the stem cell graft donor, taken from the stem cell graft. The receptors originated from a human donor who donated a stem cell graft to a child with aplastic anemia.

This clonotype showed up just a few times. This chain links TRBV11-2 with TRBJ2-1; either TRBD1 or TRBD2 may supply D (7 bases each). Germline V gene sequence: CDR1 SGHAT, CDR2 FQNNGV. The CDR3 length is 18 residues. Trimming stripped 5 bases from V and 8 bases from J, with 28 bases between. The CDR3 DNA follows: TGTGCCAGCAGCACTGCCTTCAGGGGGAGGGCTGGTGGGGATGAGCAGTTCTTC. This codes for CASSTAFRGRAGGDEQFF. Variable domain in full (rest from reference TRBV11-2 and TRBJ2-1): EAGVAQSPRYKIIEKRQSVAFWCNPISGHATLYWYQQILGQGPKLLIQFQNNGVVDDSQLPKDRFSAERLKGVDSTLKIQPAKLEDSAVYLCASSTAFRGRAGGDEQFFGPGTRLTVL.

This clonotype occurred a few times. The rearrangement joins TRBV6-2 or TRBV6-3 to TRBJ1-5; tentatively, D is TRBD1 (6 bases). The CDR3 sequence is 18 residues long. V shed 0 bases and J shed 4 bases, with 19 bases lying between them. In germline, CDR1 is MNHEY, CDR2 SVGEGT. CDR3 nucleotide sequence: TGTGCCAGCAGTTACTCGAGCCTGGGGGCTCCAAGGAATCAGCCCCAGCATTTT. Translation gives CASSYSSLGAPRNQPQHF.

This clonotype was detected only a few times. The chain recombines TRBV20-1 with TRBJ1-5; D uncertain. The CDR3 extends over 16 amino acids. Germline V gene data show CDR1 as DFQATT and CDR2 as SNEGSKA (reference sequence). Trimming removed 3 bases at V and 0 bases at J, with 15 bases between. CDR3 nucleotides: TGCAGTGCTAGCCTACGTCCTAATTATAGCAATCAGCCCCAGCATTTT. Its translation: CSASLRPNYSNQPQHF.

This clonotype turned up a few times. This chain joins TRBV7-9 and TRBJ2-4, with 7 nucleotides matching TRBD1. V was pared by 5 bases and J by 8 bases, with 12 bases of the junction left unmatched. The CDR3 spans 15 residues. The germline gives CDR1 SEHNR, CDR2 FQNEAQ (reference sequence). For the CDR3, the DNA is TGTGCCAGCAGCGAGACGGGACAGTTGGGGTACATTCAGTACTTC. Its translation: CASSETGQLGYIQYF.

This clonotype was found a few times. This rearrangement joins TRBV6-2 or TRBV6-3 to TRBJ2-5; D not resolved. CDR3 size: 15 residues. Germline V gene lookup returns CDR1 MNHEY and CDR2 SVGEGT. Trimming cost V 2 bases and J 0 bases, with 10 bases left between them. CDR3 loop: CASSYAQTYQETQYF. CDR3 coding DNA: TGTGCCAGCAGTTACGCACAGACGTACCAAGAGACCCAGTACTTC.

This clonotype occurred a few times. The CDR3 bases are TGCGCCAGCAGCCAAGGGGGCGGGAACCTAATGAACACTGAAGCTTTCTTT. This codes for CASSQGGGNLMNTEAFF. The chain has TRBV4-3 and TRBJ1-1; a possible D gene is TRBD1 (5 bases). Looked up from germline, CDR1 is LGHNA and CDR2 is YSLEER. Between the trimmed V and J ends, which lost 1 base and 0 bases, there was a span of 15 bases. The CDR3 consists of 17 residues.

The V gene is TRBV20-1, the J gene TRBJ1-5; TRBD1 is a possible D gene (6 bases). Germline values: CDR1 DFQATT, CDR2 SNEGSKA (reference sequence). This CDR3 is 13 amino acids long. V lost 3 bases and J lost 3, with 9 bases in between. The CDR3 coding sequence is TGCAGTGCTAGCAGGGGACCCAATCAGCCCCAGCATTTT. Translating gives CSASRGPNQPQHF.

Many counts were recorded for this clonotype. This sequence joins TRBV5-5 and TRBJ1-2, with D possibly matching TRBD1 (5 bases). This CDR3 has 15 amino acids. V was cut by 0 bases and J by 0 bases, with 9 bases left in between. Germline loops: CDR1 SGHKS, CDR2 YYEKEE (reference sequence). This chain's CDR3 is CASSLDLGPNYGYTF. In DNA, the CDR3 is TGTGCCAGCAGCTTGGATTTGGGACCTAACTATGGCTACACCTTC.

Only a few counts were recorded for this clonotype. CDR3 in DNA: TGTGCCAGCAGCTCGGAAACAACCGGGACAACGATTCGACTAGCAACGACAGATACGCAGTATTTT. Its protein product is CASSSETTGTTIRLATTDTQYF. This chain joins TRBV7-1 and TRBJ2-3, with a possible D match to TRBD2 (7 bases). TRBV7-1 has ORF status, its function being uncertain. Deletions cut 3 bases from V and 3 bases from J, with 34 bases between. The CDR3 sequence is 22 residues long.

V usage is TRBV20-1 and J usage is TRBJ2-1, with TRBD2 matching 8 bases. Unmatched junction bases numbered 7, after V lost 2 bases and J lost 7 bases. This CDR3 contains 14 residues. Germline CDR1 is DFQATT and CDR2 is SNEGSKA (reference sequence). CDR3 sequence: CSARTGTRGNEQFF. CDR3 nucleotides: TGCAGTGCTAGAACCGGGACTAGAGGGAATGAGCAGTTCTTC.

The V gene is TRBV18, the J gene TRBJ2-7; D unclear. This CDR3 is built from 12 residues. Germline CDR1 and CDR2: KGHSH and LQKENI. With 1 base removed from V and 6 bases from J, the gap between germline ends came to 7 bases. The CDR3, as DNA: TGTGCCAGCTCACCACAGAGTGTCGAGCAGTACTTC. The encoded protein is CASSPQSVEQYF. The whole variable domain, remainder taken from reference TRBV18 and TRBJ2-7, is NAGVMQNPRHLVRRRGQEARLRCSPMKGHSHVYWYRQLPEEGLKFMVYLQKENIIDESGMPKERFSAEFPKEGPSILRIQQVVRGDSAAYFCASSPQSVEQYFGPGTRLTVT.

The CDR3 reads CASSLLNRGDGYTF. CDR3 coding DNA: TGTGCCAGCAGTTTGCTCAATCGTGGGGATGGCTACACCTTC. The chain joins TRBV27 to TRBJ1-2; D remains ambiguous. CDR1 is MNHEY, CDR2 SMNVEV, per germline (reference sequence). The CDR3 contains 14 residues. V gave up 3 bases and J gave up 6 bases, with 14 bases separating them.

This clonotype was counted ten times or more. This rearrangement joins TRBV6-2 or TRBV6-3 to TRBJ2-1, with TRBD2 identical over 7 bases. V shed 6 bases and J 10 bases; nucleotides not matched to a gene: 3. Germline CDR1 reads MNHEY; CDR2 reads SVGEGT. The length of the CDR3 is 11 residues. The CDR3 DNA follows: TGTGCCAGCAGCCCCGGGAGGGAGCAGTTCTTC. Amino acid sequence: CASSPGREQFF.

V is TRBV5-6 and J is TRBJ2-3; 8 bases match TRBD1. CDR1 is SGHDT and CDR2 is YYEEEE in the germline V gene. The CDR3 runs to 15 residues. J lost 4 bases, V lost 4 bases, and 8 bases had no gene match. The CDR3 nucleotides read TGTGCCAGCAGCACGGACAGGGTTAGAGCAGATACGCAGTATTTT. It yields the protein CASSTDRVRADTQYF.

This clonotype occurred a few times. J is TRBJ2-3 and V is TRBV5-1; 10 bases map to TRBD2. This CDR3 contains 16 residues. V lost 2 bases to trimming and J lost 0 bases; unmatched junction nucleotides: 3. Per germline, CDR1 SGHRS and CDR2 YFSETQ. Written as DNA, the CDR3 is TGCGCCAGCAGCTTAACTAGCGGGATAAGCACAGATACGCAGTATTTT. It encodes CASSLTSGISTDTQYF.

This sequence joins TRBV4-3 and TRBJ2-2; the match to TRBD2 covers 7 bases. This CDR3 has 14 amino acids. Germline V gives CDR1 LGHNA, CDR2 YSLEER. After removal of 9 bases from V and 1 base from J, the junction contained 5 bases not matched to a gene. The DNA of the CDR3 is TGCGCCAGTTCCGCTAGCGGGAACACCGGGGAGCTGTTTTTT. Translation: CASSASGNTGELFF.

This rearrangement joins TRBV29-1 to TRBJ1-4; D is uncertain. Deletions cut 4 bases from V and 7 bases from J, with 16 bases between. The length of the CDR3 is 14 residues. The germline V gene encodes CDR1 SQVTM and CDR2 ANQGSEA. The CDR3 here is CSVVWGGGSEKLFF. The CDR3 DNA is TGCAGCGTTGTTTGGGGAGGCGGAAGTGAAAAACTGTTTTTT.

This clonotype was recorded many times. The chain employs TRBV5-1 and TRBJ2-2, with 11 positions matching TRBD2. The V segment lost 7 bases and the J segment 1 base; nucleotides outside the gene matches: 6. CDR1 is SGHRS and CDR2 is YFSETQ in the germline V gene. The CDR3 covers 16 residues. The CDR3 here is CASSYGTSGNTGELFF. CDR3 coding DNA: TGCGCCAGCTCATACGGGACTAGCGGGAACACCGGGGAGCTGTTTTTT. The full variable domain, completed using reference TRBV5-1 and TRBJ2-2, is KAGVTQTPRYLIKTRGQQVTLSCSPISGHRSVSWYQQTPGQGLQFLFEYFSETQRNKGNFPGRFSGRQFSNSRSEMNVSTLELGDSALYLCASSYGTSGNTGELFFGEGSRLTVL.

This chain joins TRBV5-1 and TRBJ2-7, with TRBD2 matching 7 bases. Germline CDR1 SGHRS, CDR2 YFSETQ. V was clipped by 3 bases and J by 1 base; unmatched bases: 10. This CDR3 is built from 16 residues. The DNA of the CDR3 is TGCGCCAGCAGCTGGTGGGACTCCGGGAGGTCCTACGAGCAGTACTTC. Its translation is CASSWWDSGRSYEQYF.

This clonotype was seen more than once but under ten times. This rearrangement joins TRBV29-1 to TRBJ2-1, with D possibly matching TRBD2 (6 bases). Germline V lookup: CDR1 SQVTM, CDR2 ANQGSEA. CDR3 length equals 16 residues. V shed 1 base and J shed 0 bases, with 13 bases lying between them. The CDR3 protein is CSVEGVGGLSYNEQFF. In DNA, the CDR3 is TGCAGCGTTGAAGGGGTGGGGGGTCTCTCCTACAATGAGCAGTTCTTC.

The count of this clonotype is one. The chain uses TRBV5-1 and TRBJ2-1, with 9 bases matching TRBD2. Germline assignment: CDR1 SGHRS and CDR2 YFSETQ. The CDR3 is made up of 18 amino acids. V shed 1 base, J shed 8 bases, and the junction held 16 bases outside the gene matches. CDR3 sequence: CASSLRASGIAGTYEQFF. DNA for the CDR3: TGCGCCAGCAGCTTGCGGGCTAGCGGGATAGCGGGGACGTATGAGCAGTTCTTC.

This clonotype was counted between two and nine times. The chain is built from TRBV7-9 and TRBJ1-2; perhaps TRBD1 as D (6 bases). The CDR3 is 16 amino acids. The V end was cut by 5 bases, the J end by 4 bases, with 20 bases between. Germline assignment: CDR1 SEHNR and CDR2 FQNEAQ (reference sequence). As DNA, the CDR3 is TGTGCCAGCAGCCCACCCAACAGGGCCCCGGGCTATGGCTACACCTTC. Residues: CASSPPNRAPGYGYTF.

This clonotype occurred a few times. The genes are TRBV27 and TRBJ2-2; D is possibly TRBD1 or TRBD2 (5 bases each). The CDR3 contains 15 residues. The germline V gene has CDR1 MNHEY and CDR2 SMNVEV (reference sequence). Trimming cost V 4 bases and J 1 base, with 10 bases left between them. CDR3 region: CASSYGTVNTGELFF. CDR3 bases: TGTGCCAGCAGTTATGGGACCGTGAACACCGGGGAGCTGTTTTTT.

A few counts support this clonotype. The chain is built from TRBV5-1 and TRBJ1-4, with 8 bases fitting TRBD1. Trimming took 3 bases from V and 8 from J; bases not matched to a gene: 9. This CDR3 region has 15 residues. Germline assignment: CDR1 SGHRS and CDR2 YFSETQ. CDR3 nucleotide sequence: TGCGCCAGCAGCTCGCAGGGGGCCAGGGAAGAAAAACTGTTTTTT. This codes for CASSSQGAREEKLFF.

J is TRBJ1-1 and V is TRBV29-1; the match to TRBD1 covers 8 bases. J was trimmed by 4 bases and V by 7 bases; bases with no gene match: 5. Germline V gene lookup returns CDR1 SQVTM and CDR2 ANQGSEA. This CDR3 is 12 amino acids long. The CDR3 sequence is CSADRVITEAFF. The CDR3 DNA reads as TGCAGCGCGGACAGGGTGATCACTGAAGCTTTCTTT. The whole variable domain, remainder taken from reference TRBV29-1 and TRBJ1-1, is SAVISQKPSRDICQRGTSLTIQCQVDSQVTMMFWYRQQPGQSLTLIATANQGSEATYESGFVIDKFPISRPNLTFSTLTVSNMSPEDSSIYLCSADRVITEAFFGQGTRLTVV.